The 12 T cell receptor beta chains reported below all come from one sample, sequenced in a study of post-analysis software for immune sequencing data (dated by TCRdb to the mid-2010s). Antigen specificity for these receptors is unknown. What the authors observed across the whole study: Significantly higher frequencies in patients than in controls were found for a handful of TRBV segments, including TRBV5-6, TRBV5-1 and TRBV20-1.

Library construction relied on PCR. The sample was run on an Illumina HiSeq 2500. To reduce PCR and sequencing biases, unique molecular identifiers were incorporated into the TCR beta cDNA libraries. TCRdb applied fastp at Q25 and MiXCR to the public reads, then kept only in-frame beta chains. Every distinct CDR3 protein forms one entry, paired with its most common genes and DNA. The sample contains fewer than 700,000 distinct CDR3 sequences, 44% of them found a single time. The top ten constitute over 1.5% of the sample. Sequencing was done on a sample of blood. The origin of the receptors is a girl aged 5-17 years with multiple sclerosis.

The table lists this clonotype with a few counts. The chain is built from TRBV6-6 and TRBJ2-7; D is undetermined. Trimming cost V 5 bases and J 2 bases, with 10 bases left between them. Germline CDR1 reads MNHNY; CDR2 reads SVGAGI (reference sequence). The CDR3 is 13 amino acids. DNA for the CDR3: TGTGCCAGCAGTCTTCGAAGTGCCTACGAGCAGTACTTC. This translates into CASSLRSAYEQYF.

The rearrangement links TRBV20-1 to TRBJ1-2; D unresolved. This CDR3 comprises 12 residues. V lost 3 bases and J 3 bases, leaving 8 bases between the germline ends. Germline values: CDR1 DFQATT, CDR2 SNEGSKA (reference sequence). CDR3 loop: CSASFGDYGYTF. CDR3 DNA: TGCAGTGCTAGCTTTGGGGACTATGGCTACACCTTC.

A few counts support this clonotype. The chain joins TRBV12-3 or TRBV12-4 to TRBJ1-5; no clear D gene. V lost 5 bases, J lost 0 bases, and 11 bases lay in between. The CDR3 spans 15 residues. This CDR3 reads CASSPSIPSNQPQHF. The CDR3 coding sequence is TGTGCCAGCAGTCCGTCCATACCTAGCAATCAGCCCCAGCATTTT.

The chain links TRBV30 to TRBJ2-7, with 14 bases matching TRBD2. The trim removed 3 bases at V and 3 bases at J, leaving 4 bases unmatched. Germline lookup yields CDR1 GTSNPN and CDR2 SVGIG (reference sequence). This CDR3 comprises 15 residues. CDR3 in amino acids: CAWRGLAGVVYEQYF. The DNA for the CDR3 is TGTGCCTGGAGGGGACTAGCGGGAGTGGTCTACGAGCAGTACTTC. The full variable domain, completed using reference TRBV30 and TRBJ2-7, is SQTIHQWPATLVQPVGSPLSLECTVEGTSNPNLYWYRQAAGRGLQLLFYSVGIGQISSEVPQNLSASRPQDRQFILSSKKLLLSDSGFYLCAWRGLAGVVYEQYFGPGTRLTVT.

The chain joins TRBV15 to TRBJ2-3; 7 bases fit TRBD1. CDR1 is LNHNV, CDR2 YYDKDF, per germline (reference sequence). V dropped 8 bases and J dropped 2; count of bases not matched to a gene: 7. The CDR3 consists of 14 residues. CDR3 nucleotides: TGTGCCACCGAAACAGGGGTTTCCACAGATACGCAGTATTTT. This sequence encodes CATETGVSTDTQYF.

The chain uses TRBV7-3 and TRBJ2-7; no definite D call. The CDR3 totals 18 residues. The germline V and J ends were trimmed by 0 bases and 0 bases, with 18 bases remaining between them. CDR1 and CDR2 (germline): SGHTA, FQGTGA. The CDR3 coding sequence is TGTGCCAGCAGCTTAACATCCCCTGGGGAACACCTCTCCTACGAGCAGTACTTC. Translating it yields CASSLTSPGEHLSYEQYF.

The gene calls are TRBV30 and TRBJ2-1; either TRBD1 or TRBD2 may fit D (5 bases each). Germline CDR1 GTSNPN, CDR2 SVGIG (reference sequence). The CDR3 runs to 14 residues. V was trimmed by 3 bases and J by 7 bases, leaving 16 bases between them. CDR3 DNA: TGTGCCTGGAGAATTTTGGGACCGATTAATGAGCAGTTCTTC. Encoded protein: CAWRILGPINEQFF.

The V gene is TRBV20-1, the J gene TRBJ1-2; a possible D gene is TRBD1 (5 bases). CDR3 length: 16 amino acids. Germline loops: CDR1 DFQATT, CDR2 SNEGSKA (reference sequence). V was shortened by 0 bases and J by 2 bases, with 16 bases between the two germline ends. The CDR3 loop reads CSARDYNRQGNYGYTF. CDR3 DNA sequence: TGCAGTGCTAGAGATTACAATCGCCAGGGAAACTATGGCTACACCTTC.

CDR3 sequence (DNA): TGTGCCAGCAGCTTGGGACCCGGAGAAGGGGGCTACACCTTC. It codes for CASSLGPGEGGYTF. V is TRBV5-5 and J is TRBJ1-2, with D uncertain. CDR3 length: 14 amino acids. Trimming cost V 0 bases and J 8 bases, with 14 bases left between them. The germline V gene encodes CDR1 SGHKS and CDR2 YYEKEE (reference sequence).

The chain carries TRBV12-3 or TRBV12-4 and TRBJ2-7, with D tentatively TRBD1 (6 bases). This CDR3 spans 15 amino acids. Deletions cut 5 bases from V and 4 bases from J, with 18 bases between. The CDR3 bases are TGTGCCAGCAGTATGGGGTGGGGGCTTGAATACGAGCAGTACTTC. Translated: CASSMGWGLEYEQYF.

In this sample, this clonotype turned up a few times. This chain joins TRBV5-1 and TRBJ2-3; TRBD1 aligns across 7 bases. V dropped 1 base and J dropped 6; count of bases not matched to a gene: 8. CDR1 and CDR2 (germline): SGHRS, YFSETQ. The CDR3 runs to 15 residues. The CDR3 region is CASSLRGGHWDTQYF. The CDR3 nucleotides are TGCGCCAGCAGCTTGCGAGGGGGCCATTGGGATACGCAGTATTTT.

This rearrangement joins TRBV7-9 to TRBJ1-5; D unresolved. The germline gives CDR1 SEHNR, CDR2 FQNEAQ (reference sequence). The CDR3 totals 14 residues. Trimming took 4 bases from V and 4 from J, leaving 11 bases between them. The CDR3 sequence is CASSSALGNQPQHF. As DNA, the CDR3 is TGTGCCAGCAGCTCGGCGCTTGGGAATCAGCCCCAGCATTTT.